A selection of T cell receptor beta chains follows, all from one sample in a study of T-cell memory formation after mild COVID-19. TCRdb independently ran MiXCR on the 5' RACE reads; one entry per CDR3 protein. This table has some 320,000 distinct CDR3 sequences, more than 15% appearing once. Material: PBMCs or a T cell subset sorted from them (not recorded which). Receptor source: a man aged 18 to 35 who had mild COVID-19 (a few samples of this study predate the infection). Cell type and time point are not known. Each CDR3 is given with its conserved first and last residue. The D gene is left open where the match is weak. The size of a clone is reported for some rows only, either as once, few or many, or as a class for expanded clones.

abundance,j_gene,d_gene,v_gene,CDR3aa,CDR3nt
few,TRBJ1-6,.,TRBV2,CATLRGDLNSPLHF,TGTGCCACCCTTAGGGGGGACCTGAATTCACCCCTCCACTTT
many,TRBJ1-2,.,TRBV5-8,CASSRQTRTVRGYTF,TGTGCCAGCAGCCGACAAACCCGGACAGTGCGGGGCTACACCTTC
few,TRBJ1-5,.,TRBV7-8,CASSLGQTHNQPQHF,TGTGCCAGCAGCTTAGGCCAGACGCACAATCAGCCCCAGCATTTT
.,TRBJ2-5,TRBD1,TRBV20-1,CSAKSGQGRETQYF,TGCAGTGCTAAATCCGGACAGGGCCGAGAGACCCAGTACTTC
.,TRBJ2-5,.,TRBV6-5,CASTPGPRETQYF,TGTGCCAGCACCCCGGGACCACGAGAGACCCAGTACTTC
many,TRBJ2-5,.,TRBV20-1,CSATKGRAQETQYF,TGCAGTGCTACCAAAGGTCGAGCTCAAGAGACCCAGTACTTC
few,TRBJ2-7,.,TRBV11-2,CASSSWDYEQYF,TGTGCCAGCAGCTCATGGGACTACGAGCAGTACTTC
.,TRBJ1-3,.,TRBV29-1,CSVERAGLAGNTIYF,TGCAGCGTTGAACGGGCAGGTCTGGCTGGAAACACCATATATTTT
.,TRBJ2-3,TRBD2,TRBV9,CASSVVGGSTDTQYF,TGTGCCAGCAGCGTAGTGGGGGGGAGCACAGATACGCAGTATTTT
.,TRBJ1-6,.,TRBV20-1,CSVGDSPLHF,TGCAGTGTGGGGGACTCACCCCTCCACTTT
few,TRBJ2-7,.,TRBV6-5,CASSPTGTTYEQYF,TGTGCCAGCAGCCCCACCGGGACCACCTACGAGCAGTACTTC
few,TRBJ1-1,TRBD1,TRBV18,CASSPQGQGFGEAFF,TGTGCCAGCTCACCACAGGGACAGGGATTCGGTGAAGCTTTCTTT
few,TRBJ2-3,.,TRBV25-1,CASSEPQGSDTQYF,TGTGCCAGCAGTGAGCCCCAGGGGTCAGATACGCAGTATTTT
few,TRBJ2-7,.,TRBV30,CAGSGSSYEQYF,TGTGCCGGATCAGGGAGCTCCTACGAGCAGTACTTC
.,TRBJ2-5,TRBD2,TRBV12-3/TRBV12-4,CASRPRGGQETQYF,TGTGCCAGCAGACCGCGGGGGGGCCAAGAGACCCAGTACTTC